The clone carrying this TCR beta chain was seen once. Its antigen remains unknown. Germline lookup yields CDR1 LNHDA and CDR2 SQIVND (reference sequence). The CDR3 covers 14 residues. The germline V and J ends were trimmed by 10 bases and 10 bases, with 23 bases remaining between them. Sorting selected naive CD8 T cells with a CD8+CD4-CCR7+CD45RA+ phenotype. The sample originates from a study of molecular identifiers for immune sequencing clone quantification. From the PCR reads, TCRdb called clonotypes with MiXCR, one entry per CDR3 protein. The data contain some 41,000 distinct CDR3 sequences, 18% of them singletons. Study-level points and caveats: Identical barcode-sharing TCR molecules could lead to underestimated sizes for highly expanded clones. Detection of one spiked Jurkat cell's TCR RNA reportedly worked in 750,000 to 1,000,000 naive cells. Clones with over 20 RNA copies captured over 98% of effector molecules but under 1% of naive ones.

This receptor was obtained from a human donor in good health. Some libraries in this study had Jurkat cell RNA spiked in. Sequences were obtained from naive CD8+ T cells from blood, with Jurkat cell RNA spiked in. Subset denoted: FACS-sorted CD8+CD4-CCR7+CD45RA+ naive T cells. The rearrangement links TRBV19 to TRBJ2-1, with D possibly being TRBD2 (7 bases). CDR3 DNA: TGTGCCACCAAAGGGGGAGGGAGGGCCAGGGAGCAGTTCTTC. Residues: CATKGGGRAREQFF.